Here is one T cell receptor beta chain with its context. The sample originates from a study of blood T cell repertoires in COVID-19. The protocol was immunoSEQ multiplex PCR, while the TCRdb copy is restricted to in-frame clones and leaves out a portion. Of under 250,000 clones listed, around 86% are singletons. The CDR3 is 16 amino acids. Germline CDR1 is KGHSH and CDR2 is LQKENI. V was clipped by 3 bases and J by 0 bases; unmatched bases: 6. The genes are TRBV18 and TRBJ1-1; 8 bases are shared with TRBD1. This clonotype was sampled from a woman at least 80 years old with COVID-19, enrolled during active disease. Sequenced: peripheral blood. The CDR3 DNA reads as TGTGCCAGCTCACCTCAGGGGGCGGACTTGAACACTGAAGCTTTCTTT. This translates into CASSPQGADLNTEAFF.